The 5 T cell receptor beta chains presented below share a single source sample, sequenced in a study of shared clonotypes between healthy human individuals. Some clones are missing from TCRdb's copy, which holds only in-frame ones; the method was immunoSEQ multiplex PCR. The sample lists about 490,000 clones; about 79% were seen once. Sequenced sample: PBMCs. The receptors were gathered from a middle-aged woman in good health. Some clones in this sample may be carry-over from other donors' samples.

J is TRBJ2-7 and V is TRBV27; D may be TRBD2 (5 bases). This CDR3 has 14 amino acids. Germline assignment: CDR1 MNHEY and CDR2 SMNVEV (reference sequence). Trimming left V 4 bases short and J 3 bases short, with 13 bases between. In nucleotides, the CDR3 is TGTGCCAGCAGTTCGGGTAGCGCCCGCTACGAGCAGTACTTC. It is translated as CASSSGSARYEQYF.

The chain employs TRBV12-5 and TRBJ1-2; D not certain. Germline CDR1 and CDR2: LGHNT and FRNRAP. CDR3 length: 17 amino acids. Trimming took 0 bases from V and 4 from J, leaving 18 bases between them. CDR3: CASGLVLGGPDLYGYTF. CDR3 coding DNA: TGTGCTAGTGGTTTGGTACTGGGTGGTCCCGACCTCTATGGCTACACCTTC.

The chain recombines TRBV30 with TRBJ2-7; D possibly corresponds to TRBD2 (6 bases). Germline CDR1 and CDR2: GTSNPN and SVGIG (reference sequence). The CDR3 is 20 residues long. Trimming cost V 1 base and J 2 bases, with 30 bases left between them. CDR3: CAWSATTLMGGKARAYEQYF. The CDR3 nucleotides are TGTGCCTGGAGTGCCACCACCCTCATGGGCGGGAAGGCGAGAGCCTACGAGCAGTACTTC.

The chain has TRBV6-5 and TRBJ1-2; 7 positions match TRBD1. The junction had 9 bases not matched to a gene; V was cut back by 5 bases and J by 6 bases. Germline values: CDR1 MNHEY, CDR2 SVGAGI. The CDR3 spans 14 residues. CDR3 protein: CASSNPGGVDGYTF. The CDR3 DNA reads TGTGCCAGCAGTAACCCAGGGGGTGTCGATGGCTACACCTTC.

The V call is TRBV25-1, the J call TRBJ1-5; no reliable D call. The V and J ends lost 1 base and 5 bases respectively, with 18 bases between them. The CDR3 is made up of 17 amino acids. CDR1 MGHDK and CDR2 SYGVNS come from the germline V gene. The CDR3 reads CASSECSVQTGDQPQHF. CDR3 DNA sequence: TGTGCCAGCAGTGAATGTTCGGTACAGACGGGCGATCAGCCCCAGCATTTT.